This TCR beta chain derives from a study of shared T cell receptors in the human thymus. Method: immunoSEQ multiplex PCR; TCRdb's copy keeps in-frame clones and lacks some. The table has roughly 660,000 clones, 88% seen once. The CDR3 sequence is 14 residues long. V was pared by 6 bases and J by 1 base, with 13 bases between. Germline V gene data show CDR1 as MNHEY and CDR2 as SMNVEV (reference sequence). This same sample was also taken into another study, of human thymus T cells. That paper states: Samples came from healthy Finnish infants during open corrective cardiac surgery. Thymic material originated from resections removed in the course of corrective heart surgery. Seemingly biased V and J gene usage marked thymic and blood repertoires. Related reports documented highly overlapping thymic repertoires among unrelated individuals.

This TCR derives from a boy younger than two with a congenital heart defect. The chain is built from TRBV27 and TRBJ2-7; D is perhaps TRBD1 (5 bases). What was sequenced was thymocytes. The DNA of the CDR3 is TGTGCCAGCAGCCTGGACACCGGTTCCTACGAGCAGTACTTC. This encodes CASSLDTGSYEQYF.